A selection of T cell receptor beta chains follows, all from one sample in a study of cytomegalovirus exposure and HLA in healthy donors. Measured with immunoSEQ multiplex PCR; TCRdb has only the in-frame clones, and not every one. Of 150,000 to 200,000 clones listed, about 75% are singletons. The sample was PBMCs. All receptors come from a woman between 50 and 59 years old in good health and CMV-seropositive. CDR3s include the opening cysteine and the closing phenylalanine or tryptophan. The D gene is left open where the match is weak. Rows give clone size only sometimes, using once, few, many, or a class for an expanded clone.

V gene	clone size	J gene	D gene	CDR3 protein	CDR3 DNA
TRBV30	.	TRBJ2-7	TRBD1	CASGRQGPYEQYF	TGTGCCTCTGGTCGACAGGGGCCCTACGAGCAGTACTTC
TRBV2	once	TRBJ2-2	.	CASSARTGTPGELFF	TGTGCCAGCAGTGCGAGAACAGGGACCCCCGGGGAGCTGTTTTTT
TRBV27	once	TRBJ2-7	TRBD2	CASSLGTSGGTRTYEQYF	TGTGCCAGCAGTTTAGGCACTAGCGGGGGGACTCGAACCTACGAGCAGTACTTC
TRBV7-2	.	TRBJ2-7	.	CASRVGEGVGRWRTF	TGTGCCAGCAGAGTTGGAGAGGGGGTGGGCCGATGGAGGACCTTC
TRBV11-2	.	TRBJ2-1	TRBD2	CASSLGGGFYNEQFF	TGTGCCAGCAGCTTAGGGGGGGGGTTCTACAATGAGCAGTTCTTC
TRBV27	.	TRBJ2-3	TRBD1	CATRLTGGTDTQYF	TGTGCCACCCGTCTGACAGGGGGCACAGATACGCAGTATTTT
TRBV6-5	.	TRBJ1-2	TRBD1	CASTGTGVGYTF	TGTGCCAGCACCGGGACAGGGGTTGGCTACACCTTC
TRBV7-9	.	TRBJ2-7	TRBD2	CASSLAVAGGLEQYF	TGTGCCAGCAGCTTAGCGGTAGCGGGGGGTTTGGAGCAGTACTTC
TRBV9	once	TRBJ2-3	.	CASSVTGAGETDTQYF	TGTGCCAGCAGCGTAACGGGAGCGGGTGAAACAGATACGCAGTATTTT
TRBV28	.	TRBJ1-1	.	CASSPLGSGEAFF	TGTGCCAGCAGTCCACTGGGTAGCGGTGAAGCTTTCTTT
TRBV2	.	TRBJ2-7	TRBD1	CASREGTGGVLEQYF	TGTGCCAGCAGGGAAGGGACAGGGGGGGTCTTGGAGCAGTACTTC
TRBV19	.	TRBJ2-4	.	CATDRGGATKNIQYF	TGTGCCACCGATAGGGGGGGGGCGACCAAAAACATTCAGTACTTC
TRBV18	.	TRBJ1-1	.	CASSSGPGSDEAFF	TGTGCCAGCTCATCAGGGCCCGGATCGGATGAAGCTTTCTTT
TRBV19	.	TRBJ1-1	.	CASSIDRSMNTEAFF	TGTGCCAGTAGTATAGACAGGTCCATGAACACTGAAGCTTTCTTT
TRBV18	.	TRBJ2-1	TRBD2	CASSPAGPGLAGVNEQFF	TGTGCCAGCTCACCGGCGGGTCCGGGACTAGCGGGGGTCAATGAGCAGTTCTTC
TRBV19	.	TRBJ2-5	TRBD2	CASRLADQETQYF	TGTGCCAGTAGACTAGCGGATCAAGAGACCCAGTACTTC
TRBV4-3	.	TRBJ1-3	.	CASSLNAGTAGNTIYF	TGCGCCAGCAGCCTCAACGCCGGGACTGCTGGAAACACCATATATTTT
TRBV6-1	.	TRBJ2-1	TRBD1	CASSAGQGAGSYNEQFF	TGTGCCAGCAGTGCGGGACAGGGGGCCGGCTCCTACAATGAGCAGTTCTTC
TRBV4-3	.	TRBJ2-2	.	CASSQDGGPGELFF	TGCGCCAGCAGCCAAGATGGCGGGCCCGGGGAGCTGTTTTTT
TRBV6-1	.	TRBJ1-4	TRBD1	CASSEGTGIGEKLFF	TGTGCCAGCAGTGAAGGGACAGGGATCGGTGAAAAACTGTTTTTT
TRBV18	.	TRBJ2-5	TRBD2	CASSPGTSGLKTQYF	TGTGCCAGCTCACCGGGGACTAGCGGGCTGAAGACCCAGTACTTC
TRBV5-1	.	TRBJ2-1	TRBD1	CASSQGQTVYNEQFF	TGCGCCAGCAGCCAGGGACAGACAGTGTACAATGAGCAGTTCTTC
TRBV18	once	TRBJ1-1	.	CASSLSAGEAFF	TGTGCCAGCTCACTAAGCGCGGGTGAAGCTTTCTTT
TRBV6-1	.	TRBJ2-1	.	CASSETASSYNEQFF	TGTGCCAGCTCCGAGACTGCCAGCTCCTACAATGAGCAGTTCTTC
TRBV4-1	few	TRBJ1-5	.	CASSQDPGFRVNQPQHF	TGCGCCAGCAGCCAAGATCCTGGGTTTCGGGTCAATCAGCCCCAGCATTTT
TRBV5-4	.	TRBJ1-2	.	CASSPGANYGYTF	TGTGCCAGCAGCCCGGGGGCTAACTATGGCTACACCTTC
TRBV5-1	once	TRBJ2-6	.	CASSPQVGANVLTF	TGCGCCAGCAGCCCCCAGGTGGGGGCCAACGTCCTGACTTTC
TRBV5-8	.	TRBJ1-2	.	CASSSSETNYGYTF	TGTGCCAGCAGCAGTAGCGAGACTAACTATGGCTACACCTTC
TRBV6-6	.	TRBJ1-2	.	CATGEGRGYTF	TGTGCCACGGGGGAGGGACGTGGCTACACCTTC
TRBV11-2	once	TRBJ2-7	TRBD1	CASSLVRGLYEQYF	TGTGCCAGCAGCCTCGTCAGGGGGCTCTACGAGCAGTACTTC
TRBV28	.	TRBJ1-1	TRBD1	CASSSPGGENTEAFF	TGTGCCAGCAGTTCCCCAGGGGGCGAGAACACTGAAGCTTTCTTT
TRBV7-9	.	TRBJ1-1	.	CASSLQGTNTEAFF	TGTGCCAGCAGCTTGCAGGGGACGAACACTGAAGCTTTCTTT
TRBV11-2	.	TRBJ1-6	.	CASSFNNSPLHF	TGTGCCAGCAGCTTTAATAATTCACCCCTCCACTTT